A selection of T cell receptor beta chains follows, all from one sample in a study of blood T cell repertoires in COVID-19. The repertoire was sequenced with immunoSEQ multiplex PCR; TCRdb's copy has only in-frame clones and lacks some. The profile shows under 400,000 clones, about 87% of them singletons. Specimen: peripheral blood. All receptors come from a young woman with COVID-19, enrolled during active disease. The CDR3 runs from the conserved cysteine through the conserved F or W. The D gene is left open where the match is weak. Size is stated for part of the rows, as once, few or many counts, or as a class when the clone is expanded.

d_call: TRBD1; j_call: TRBJ1-1; v_call: TRBV30; clone_size: -; cdr3_aa: CAWAPQGGTEAFF; cdr3_nt: TGTGCCTGGGCTCCGCAGGGGGGTACTGAAGCTTTCTTT
d_call: -; j_call: TRBJ1-3; v_call: TRBV3-1/TRBV3-2; clone_size: -; cdr3_aa: CASSQGQGGNTIYF; cdr3_nt: TGTGCCAGCAGCCAAGGGCAGGGAGGAAACACCATATATTTT
d_call: TRBD1; j_call: TRBJ1-2; v_call: TRBV2; clone_size: -; cdr3_aa: CASRPDRTFYYGYTF; cdr3_nt: TGTGCCAGCAGACCGGACAGGACCTTTTACTATGGCTACACCTTC
d_call: -; j_call: TRBJ1-2; v_call: TRBV25-1; clone_size: -; cdr3_aa: CASAPGQAYGYTF; cdr3_nt: TGTGCCAGCGCCCCGGGACAAGCCTATGGCTACACCTTC
d_call: TRBD1; j_call: TRBJ2-5; v_call: TRBV6-6; clone_size: -; cdr3_aa: CASSYRDRVEEETQYF; cdr3_nt: TGTGCCAGCAGTTACCGGGACAGGGTGGAGGAAGAGACCCAGTACTTC
d_call: TRBD2; j_call: TRBJ2-5; v_call: TRBV7-9; clone_size: -; cdr3_aa: CASSLGLAGRETQYF; cdr3_nt: TGTGCCAGCAGCCTCGGACTAGCGGGTAGGGAGACCCAGTACTTC
d_call: -; j_call: TRBJ1-1; v_call: TRBV6-2/TRBV6-3; clone_size: few; cdr3_aa: CASTPRGGVAFF; cdr3_nt: TGTGCCAGCACCCCCCGCGGGGGTGTCGCTTTCTTT
d_call: -; j_call: TRBJ2-6; v_call: TRBV6-2/TRBV6-3; clone_size: -; cdr3_aa: CASSLTVSGANVLTF; cdr3_nt: TGTGCCAGCAGCCTGACAGTTTCTGGGGCCAACGTCCTGACTTTC
d_call: -; j_call: TRBJ1-2; v_call: TRBV9; clone_size: -; cdr3_aa: CASSLDQGAYGYTF; cdr3_nt: TGTGCCAGCAGCCTAGACCAGGGCGCCTATGGCTACACCTTC
d_call: -; j_call: TRBJ1-1; v_call: TRBV7-9; clone_size: -; cdr3_aa: CASRLGSGEAFF; cdr3_nt: TGTGCCAGCAGATTAGGGAGCGGTGAAGCTTTCTTT
d_call: -; j_call: TRBJ1-1; v_call: TRBV6-4; clone_size: -; cdr3_aa: CASSDTVGSEAFF; cdr3_nt: TGTGCCAGCAGTGACACCGTCGGGTCTGAAGCTTTCTTT
d_call: -; j_call: TRBJ1-1; v_call: TRBV6-6; clone_size: -; cdr3_aa: CASSYPEAFF; cdr3_nt: TGTGCCAGCAGTTACCCAGAAGCTTTCTTT
d_call: TRBD2; j_call: TRBJ2-3; v_call: TRBV5-6; clone_size: -; cdr3_aa: CASSLGGLATDTQYF; cdr3_nt: TGTGCCAGCAGCTTGGGGGGACTAGCGACAGATACGCAGTATTTT
d_call: TRBD1; j_call: TRBJ1-1; v_call: TRBV6-1; clone_size: -; cdr3_aa: CASSEGTRGPWAEAFF; cdr3_nt: TGTGCCAGCAGTGAAGGGACCAGGGGGCCTTGGGCTGAAGCTTTCTTT
d_call: TRBD1; j_call: TRBJ2-3; v_call: TRBV4-2; clone_size: -; cdr3_aa: CASSQDGTGGGWLQYF; cdr3_nt: TGTGCCAGCAGCCAAGATGGGACAGGGGGCGGGTGGTTGCAGTATTTT
d_call: -; j_call: TRBJ1-2; v_call: TRBV6-5; clone_size: few; cdr3_aa: CASSYGQGRRNYGYTF; cdr3_nt: TGTGCCAGCAGTTACGGGCAGGGGCGCCGGAACTATGGCTACACCTTC
d_call: -; j_call: TRBJ1-1; v_call: TRBV23-1; clone_size: -; cdr3_aa: CASLQDEAFF; cdr3_nt: TGCGCCAGCTTACAGGATGAAGCTTTCTTT
d_call: -; j_call: TRBJ2-5; v_call: TRBV27; clone_size: -; cdr3_aa: CASSLYGLRQETQYF; cdr3_nt: TGTGCCAGCAGTTTGTACGGACTACGCCAAGAGACCCAGTACTTC
d_call: TRBD1; j_call: TRBJ1-2; v_call: TRBV5-1; clone_size: -; cdr3_aa: CASSLASQGAIYGYTF; cdr3_nt: TGCGCCAGCAGCTTGGCCTCCCAGGGGGCTATCTATGGCTACACCTTC
d_call: -; j_call: TRBJ2-4; v_call: TRBV4-1; clone_size: -; cdr3_aa: CASSQEAPAGGWKNIQYF; cdr3_nt: TGCGCCAGCAGCCAAGAAGCCCCGGCCGGAGGGTGGAAAAACATTCAGTACTTC
d_call: TRBD1; j_call: TRBJ1-4; v_call: TRBV28; clone_size: -; cdr3_aa: CASSQSQGGEKLFF; cdr3_nt: TGTGCCAGCAGTCAATCTCAGGGGGGCGAAAAACTGTTTTTT
d_call: TRBD1; j_call: TRBJ2-5; v_call: TRBV7-8; clone_size: -; cdr3_aa: CASSLQGAVVETQYF; cdr3_nt: TGTGCCAGCAGCTTACAGGGGGCGGTTGTAGAGACCCAGTACTTC
d_call: -; j_call: TRBJ2-5; v_call: TRBV11-2; clone_size: few; cdr3_aa: CASSLGTRAPGAQYF; cdr3_nt: TGTGCCAGCAGCTTAGGGACTAGAGCACCAGGGGCCCAGTACTTC
d_call: -; j_call: TRBJ1-4; v_call: TRBV9; clone_size: once; cdr3_aa: CASSTWGDPATNEKLFF; cdr3_nt: TGTGCCAGCAGCACGTGGGGGGACCCCGCAACTAATGAAAAACTGTTTTTT
d_call: TRBD1; j_call: TRBJ1-6; v_call: TRBV14; clone_size: -; cdr3_aa: CASRAGTGPSPLHF; cdr3_nt: TGTGCCAGCAGGGCCGGGACAGGCCCCTCACCCCTCCACTTT
d_call: -; j_call: TRBJ1-5; v_call: TRBV28; clone_size: -; cdr3_aa: CASSSSYQPQHF; cdr3_nt: TGTGCCAGCAGTTCCTCGTATCAGCCCCAGCATTTT
d_call: -; j_call: TRBJ2-2; v_call: TRBV6-1; clone_size: -; cdr3_aa: CASSGRTNLANTGELFF; cdr3_nt: TGTGCCAGCAGTGGGCGGACTAACCTAGCGAACACCGGGGAGCTGTTTTTT
d_call: TRBD2; j_call: TRBJ2-3; v_call: TRBV5-4; clone_size: -; cdr3_aa: CASSSGTSGPGTQYF; cdr3_nt: TGTGCCAGCAGTTCCGGGACTAGCGGTCCGGGTACGCAGTATTTT
d_call: TRBD1; j_call: TRBJ2-3; v_call: TRBV2; clone_size: -; cdr3_aa: CAIRRDRFTDTQYF; cdr3_nt: TGTGCCATACGCCGGGACAGGTTCACAGATACGCAGTATTTT
d_call: -; j_call: TRBJ1-2; v_call: TRBV7-2; clone_size: -; cdr3_aa: CASSLATSRDYGYTF; cdr3_nt: TGTGCCAGCAGCTTAGCTACATCACGGGACTATGGCTACACCTTC
d_call: -; j_call: TRBJ2-7; v_call: TRBV6-1; clone_size: -; cdr3_aa: CASSDGGYRDTSYEQYF; cdr3_nt: TGTGCCAGCAGTGACGGAGGTTACCGGGACACAAGTTACGAGCAGTACTTC
d_call: -; j_call: TRBJ2-3; v_call: TRBV6-5; clone_size: -; cdr3_aa: CASSYGQRLTDTQYF; cdr3_nt: TGTGCCAGCAGTTACGGACAGCGACTCACAGATACGCAGTATTTT
d_call: -; j_call: TRBJ1-1; v_call: TRBV6-5; clone_size: -; cdr3_aa: CASSPGAEFEAFF; cdr3_nt: TGTGCCAGCAGTCCTGGGGCTGAATTTGAAGCTTTCTTT
d_call: TRBD1; j_call: TRBJ1-2; v_call: TRBV19; clone_size: -; cdr3_aa: CASSGTGTAPLNGYTF; cdr3_nt: TGTGCCAGTAGTGGTACCGGGACAGCACCACTTAATGGCTACACCTTC
d_call: -; j_call: TRBJ1-2; v_call: TRBV5-1; clone_size: -; cdr3_aa: CASSLGVQADGYTF; cdr3_nt: TGCGCCAGCAGCTTGGGGGTACAGGCCGATGGCTACACCTTC
d_call: TRBD1; j_call: TRBJ1-3; v_call: TRBV5-1; clone_size: -; cdr3_aa: CASRRQGAGNTIYF; cdr3_nt: TGCGCCAGCAGAAGACAGGGGGCAGGAAACACCATATATTTT
d_call: -; j_call: TRBJ1-6; v_call: TRBV5-1; clone_size: -; cdr3_aa: CASRLQGAMNNSPLHF; cdr3_nt: TGCGCCAGCCGCCTACAGGGCGCCATGAATAATTCACCCCTCCACTTT
d_call: -; j_call: TRBJ1-6; v_call: TRBV6-5; clone_size: -; cdr3_aa: CASTRGTRLNSPLHF; cdr3_nt: TGTGCCAGCACGCGGGGGACGCGACTTAATTCACCCCTCCACTTT
d_call: -; j_call: TRBJ1-6; v_call: TRBV7-2; clone_size: -; cdr3_aa: CASSVPRQLYNSPLHF; cdr3_nt: TGTGCCAGCAGCGTACCCCGACAGCTTTATAATTCACCCCTCCACTTT
d_call: TRBD1; j_call: TRBJ2-7; v_call: TRBV18; clone_size: -; cdr3_aa: CASSPSQGAYEQYF; cdr3_nt: TGTGCCAGCTCACCTTCTCAGGGGGCCTACGAGCAGTACTTC
d_call: -; j_call: TRBJ2-7; v_call: TRBV24-1; clone_size: -; cdr3_aa: CATSANSREQYF; cdr3_nt: TGTGCCACCAGTGCGAATTCTCGGGAGCAGTACTTC
d_call: -; j_call: TRBJ1-6; v_call: TRBV3-1/TRBV3-2; clone_size: -; cdr3_aa: CASSQDGDSHSPLHF; cdr3_nt: TGTGCCAGCAGCCAAGATGGAGACAGTCACTCACCCCTCCACTTT
d_call: TRBD2; j_call: TRBJ2-7; v_call: TRBV19; clone_size: -; cdr3_aa: CASSSGGPKPYEQYF; cdr3_nt: TGTGCCAGTAGTTCGGGGGGGCCGAAGCCCTACGAGCAGTACTTC
d_call: -; j_call: TRBJ1-2; v_call: TRBV4-3; clone_size: -; cdr3_aa: CASSQGFSSNYGYTF; cdr3_nt: TGCGCCAGCAGCCAAGGCTTCTCGAGTAACTATGGCTACACCTTC
d_call: -; j_call: TRBJ2-5; v_call: TRBV29-1; clone_size: once; cdr3_aa: CSVGQGETQYF; cdr3_nt: TGCAGCGTTGGGCAGGGTGAGACCCAGTACTTC
d_call: -; j_call: TRBJ1-1; v_call: TRBV6-5; clone_size: -; cdr3_aa: CASRRGKNTEAFF; cdr3_nt: TGTGCCAGCAGGAGGGGGAAAAACACTGAAGCTTTCTTT
d_call: -; j_call: TRBJ2-7; v_call: TRBV6-5; clone_size: -; cdr3_aa: CASISVYEQYF; cdr3_nt: TGTGCCAGCATTTCCGTTTACGAGCAGTACTTC
d_call: -; j_call: TRBJ2-2; v_call: TRBV7-9; clone_size: -; cdr3_aa: CASSLQGNTGELFF; cdr3_nt: TGTGCCAGCAGCCTTCAGGGTAACACCGGGGAGCTGTTTTTT
d_call: -; j_call: TRBJ1-6; v_call: TRBV19; clone_size: -; cdr3_aa: CASRDTQNVNSPLHF; cdr3_nt: TGTGCCAGTCGGGACACCCAGAACGTAAATTCACCCCTCCACTTT
d_call: -; j_call: TRBJ2-7; v_call: TRBV30; clone_size: -; cdr3_aa: CAWSGLGYEQYF; cdr3_nt: TGTGCCTGGAGTGGCCTAGGCTACGAGCAGTACTTC
d_call: TRBD1; j_call: TRBJ1-5; v_call: TRBV19; clone_size: -; cdr3_aa: CASSLRQGSNQPQHF; cdr3_nt: TGTGCCAGTAGTCTCCGACAGGGGAGCAATCAGCCCCAGCATTTT
d_call: TRBD1; j_call: TRBJ1-3; v_call: TRBV19; clone_size: -; cdr3_aa: CASSIWTGTSGNTIYF; cdr3_nt: TGTGCCAGTAGTATTTGGACAGGGACCTCTGGAAACACCATATATTTT
d_call: -; j_call: TRBJ1-2; v_call: TRBV7-9; clone_size: -; cdr3_aa: CASSNGDGYGYTF; cdr3_nt: TGTGCCAGCAGCAACGGGGATGGCTATGGCTACACCTTC
d_call: -; j_call: TRBJ2-3; v_call: TRBV24-1; clone_size: -; cdr3_aa: CATATSRGTDTQYF; cdr3_nt: TGTGCCACCGCAACTAGTCGAGGCACAGATACGCAGTATTTT
d_call: -; j_call: TRBJ1-4; v_call: TRBV9; clone_size: many; cdr3_aa: CASSPRQATNEKLFF; cdr3_nt: TGTGCCAGCAGCCCCCGACAAGCAACTAATGAAAAACTGTTTTTT
d_call: TRBD1; j_call: TRBJ2-2; v_call: TRBV7-9; clone_size: -; cdr3_aa: CASSEEVARGLTGELFF; cdr3_nt: TGTGCCAGCAGCGAAGAGGTCGCCAGGGGGCTCACCGGGGAGCTGTTTTTT